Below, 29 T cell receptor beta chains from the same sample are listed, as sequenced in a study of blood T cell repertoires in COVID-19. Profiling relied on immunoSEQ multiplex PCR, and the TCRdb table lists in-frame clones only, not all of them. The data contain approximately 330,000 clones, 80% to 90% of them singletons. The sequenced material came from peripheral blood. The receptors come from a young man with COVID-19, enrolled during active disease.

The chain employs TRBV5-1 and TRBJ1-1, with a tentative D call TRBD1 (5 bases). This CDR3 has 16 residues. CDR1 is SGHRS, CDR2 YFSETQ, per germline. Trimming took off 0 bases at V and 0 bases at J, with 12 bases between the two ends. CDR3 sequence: CASSLVKTGMNTEAFF. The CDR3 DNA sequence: TGCGCCAGCAGCTTGGTTAAAACAGGAATGAACACTGAAGCTTTCTTT.

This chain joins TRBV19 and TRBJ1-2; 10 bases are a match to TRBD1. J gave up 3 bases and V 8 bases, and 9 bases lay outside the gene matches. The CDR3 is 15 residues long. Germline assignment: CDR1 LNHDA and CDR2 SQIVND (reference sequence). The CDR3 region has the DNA TGTGCCAGTTTGCCGGGACAGGGGCTCTACTATGGCTACACCTTC. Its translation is CASLPGQGLYYGYTF. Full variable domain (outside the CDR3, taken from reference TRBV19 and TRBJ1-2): DGGITQSPKYLFRKEGQNVTLSCEQNLNHDAMYWYRQDPGQGLRLIYYSQIVNDFQKGDIAEGYSVSREKKESFPLTVTSAQKNPTAFYLCASLPGQGLYYGYTFGSGTRLTVV.

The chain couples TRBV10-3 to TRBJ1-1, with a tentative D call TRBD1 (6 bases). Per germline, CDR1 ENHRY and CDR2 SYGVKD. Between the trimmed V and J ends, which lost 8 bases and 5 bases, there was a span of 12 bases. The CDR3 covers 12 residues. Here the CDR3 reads CAILTDRTEAFF. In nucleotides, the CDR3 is TGTGCCATCCTTACCGACAGGACTGAAGCTTTCTTT.

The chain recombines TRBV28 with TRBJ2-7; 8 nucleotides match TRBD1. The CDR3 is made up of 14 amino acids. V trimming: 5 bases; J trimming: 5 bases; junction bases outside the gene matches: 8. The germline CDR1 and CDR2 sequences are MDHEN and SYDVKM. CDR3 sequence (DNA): TGTGCCAGCAGTCCCAGGACAGGGTCTCACGAGCAGTACTTC. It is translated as CASSPRTGSHEQYF.

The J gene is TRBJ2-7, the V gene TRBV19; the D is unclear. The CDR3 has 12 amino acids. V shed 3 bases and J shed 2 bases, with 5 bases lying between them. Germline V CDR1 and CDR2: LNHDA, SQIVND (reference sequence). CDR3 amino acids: CASSIGPYEQYF. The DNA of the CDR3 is TGTGCCAGTAGTATCGGTCCCTACGAGCAGTACTTC. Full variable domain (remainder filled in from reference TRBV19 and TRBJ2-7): DGGITQSPKYLFRKEGQNVTLSCEQNLNHDAMYWYRQDPGQGLRLIYYSQIVNDFQKGDIAEGYSVSREKKESFPLTVTSAQKNPTAFYLCASSIGPYEQYFGPGTRLTVT.

The CDR3 protein is CASRPRGGGYNEQFF. The CDR3 DNA reads as TGTGCCAGCAGGCCCCGGGGAGGGGGCTACAATGAGCAGTTCTTC. This sequence joins TRBV28 and TRBJ2-1, with D possibly matching TRBD2 (7 bases). This CDR3 is built from 15 residues. V lost 6 bases to trimming and J lost 3 bases, with 15 bases between them. Germline CDR1 reads MDHEN; CDR2 reads SYDVKM.

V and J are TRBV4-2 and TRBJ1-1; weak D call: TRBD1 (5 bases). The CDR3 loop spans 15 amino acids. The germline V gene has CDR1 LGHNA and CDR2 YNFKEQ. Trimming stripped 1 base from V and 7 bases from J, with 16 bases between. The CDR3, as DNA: TGTGCCAGCAGCCAAGGGGTCAGGGAATCGGGTGAAGCTTTCTTT. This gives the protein CASSQGVRESGEAFF.

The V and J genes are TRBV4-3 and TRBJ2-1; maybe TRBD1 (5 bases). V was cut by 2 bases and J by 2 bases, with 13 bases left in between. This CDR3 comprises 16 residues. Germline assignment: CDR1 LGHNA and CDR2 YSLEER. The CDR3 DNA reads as TGCGCCAGCAGCCAAAATACAGGTGGGGCCTACAATGAGCAGTTCTTC. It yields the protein CASSQNTGGAYNEQFF.

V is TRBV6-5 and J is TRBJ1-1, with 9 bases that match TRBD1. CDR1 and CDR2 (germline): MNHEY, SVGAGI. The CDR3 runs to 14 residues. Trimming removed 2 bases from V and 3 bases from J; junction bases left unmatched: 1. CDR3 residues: CASSYRTGDTEAFF. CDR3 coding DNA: TGTGCCAGCAGTTACAGGACAGGGGACACTGAAGCTTTCTTT.

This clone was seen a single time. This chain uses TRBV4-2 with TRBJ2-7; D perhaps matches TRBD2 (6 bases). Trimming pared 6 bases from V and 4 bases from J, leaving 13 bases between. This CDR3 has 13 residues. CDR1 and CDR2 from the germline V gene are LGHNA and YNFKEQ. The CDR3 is CASSRRDGYEQYF. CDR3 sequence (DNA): TGTGCCAGCAGTCGGAGGGATGGGTACGAGCAGTACTTC.

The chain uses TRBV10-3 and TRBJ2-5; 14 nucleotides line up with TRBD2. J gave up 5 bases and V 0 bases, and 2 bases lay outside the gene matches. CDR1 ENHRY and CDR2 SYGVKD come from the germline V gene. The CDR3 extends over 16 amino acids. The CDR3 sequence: CAISESRLAGGETQYF. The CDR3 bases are TGTGCCATCAGTGAGTCACGACTAGCGGGAGGGGAGACCCAGTACTTC.

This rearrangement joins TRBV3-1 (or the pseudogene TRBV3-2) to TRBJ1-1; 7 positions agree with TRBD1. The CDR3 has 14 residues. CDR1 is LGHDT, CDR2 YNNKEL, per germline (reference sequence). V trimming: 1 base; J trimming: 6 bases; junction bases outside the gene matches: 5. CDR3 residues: CASSQVTGTAEAFF. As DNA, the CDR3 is TGTGCCAGCAGCCAAGTTACCGGGACAGCTGAAGCTTTCTTT.

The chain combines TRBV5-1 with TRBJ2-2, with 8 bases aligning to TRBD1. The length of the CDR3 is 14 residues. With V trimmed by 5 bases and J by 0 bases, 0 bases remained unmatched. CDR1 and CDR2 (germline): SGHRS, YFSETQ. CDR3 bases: TGCGCCAGCAGGGGACAGGCGAACACCGGGGAGCTGTTTTTT. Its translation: CASRGQANTGELFF. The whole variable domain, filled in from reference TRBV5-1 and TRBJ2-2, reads KAGVTQTPRYLIKTRGQQVTLSCSPISGHRSVSWYQQTPGQGLQFLFEYFSETQRNKGNFPGRFSGRQFSNSRSEMNVSTLELGDSALYLCASRGQANTGELFFGEGSRLTVL.

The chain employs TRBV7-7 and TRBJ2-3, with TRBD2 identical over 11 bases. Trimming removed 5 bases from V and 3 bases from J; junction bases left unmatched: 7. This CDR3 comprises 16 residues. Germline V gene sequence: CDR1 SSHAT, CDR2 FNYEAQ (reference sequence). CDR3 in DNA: TGTGCCAGCAGCGCCGGGACTAGCGGACCTACAGATACGCAGTATTTT. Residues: CASSAGTSGPTDTQYF. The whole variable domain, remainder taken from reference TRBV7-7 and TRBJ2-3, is GAGVSQSPRYKVTKRGQDVTLRCDPISSHATLYWYQQALGQGPEFLTYFNYEAQPDKSGLPSDRFSAERPEGSISTLTIQRTEQRDSAMYRCASSAGTSGPTDTQYFGPGTRLTVL.

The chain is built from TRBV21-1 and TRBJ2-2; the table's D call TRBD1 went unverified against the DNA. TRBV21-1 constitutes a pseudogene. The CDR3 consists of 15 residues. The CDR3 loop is CASSGGDRGYGELFF. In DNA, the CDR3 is TGTGCCAGCAGCGGCGGGGACAGGGGGTACGGGGAGCTGTTTTTT.

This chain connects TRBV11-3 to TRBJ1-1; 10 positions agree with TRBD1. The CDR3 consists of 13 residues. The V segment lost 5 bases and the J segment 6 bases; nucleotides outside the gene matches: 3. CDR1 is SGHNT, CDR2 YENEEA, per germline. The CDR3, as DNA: TGTGCCAGCAGCAGAGGGACAGGGGCTGAAGCTTTCTTT. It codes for CASSRGTGAEAFF. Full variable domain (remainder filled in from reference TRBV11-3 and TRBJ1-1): EAGVVQSPRYKIIEKKQPVAFWCNPISGHNTLYWYLQNLGQGPELLIRYENEEAVDDSQLPKDRFSAERLKGVDSTLKIQPAELGDSAVYLCASSRGTGAEAFFGQGTRLTVV.

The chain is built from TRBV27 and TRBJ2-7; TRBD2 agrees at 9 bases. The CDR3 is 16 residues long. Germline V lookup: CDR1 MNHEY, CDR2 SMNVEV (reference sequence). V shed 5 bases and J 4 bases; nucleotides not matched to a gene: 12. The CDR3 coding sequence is TGTGCCAGCAGTCCTTGGGGTAGCGGGAGAGGTTACGAGCAGTACTTC. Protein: CASSPWGSGRGYEQYF.

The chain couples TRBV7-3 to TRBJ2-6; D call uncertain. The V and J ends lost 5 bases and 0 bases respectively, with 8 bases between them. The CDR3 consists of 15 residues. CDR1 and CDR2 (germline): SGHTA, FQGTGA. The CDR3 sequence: CASSQPSSGANVLTF. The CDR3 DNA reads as TGTGCCAGCAGCCAACCTAGCTCTGGGGCCAACGTCCTGACTTTC.

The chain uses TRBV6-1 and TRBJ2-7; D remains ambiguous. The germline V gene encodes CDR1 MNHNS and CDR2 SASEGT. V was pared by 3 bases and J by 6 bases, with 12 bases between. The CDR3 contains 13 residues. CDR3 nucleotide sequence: TGTGCCAGCAGTGAGTATACTGGTGCCGAGCAGTACTTC. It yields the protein CASSEYTGAEQYF.

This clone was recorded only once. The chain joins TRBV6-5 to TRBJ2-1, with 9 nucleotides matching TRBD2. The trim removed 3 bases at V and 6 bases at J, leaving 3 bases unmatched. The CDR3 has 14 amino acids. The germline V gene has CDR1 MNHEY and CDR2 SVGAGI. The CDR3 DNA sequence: TGTGCCAGCAGTTATGCGGGAGGGTCCAATGAGCAGTTCTTC. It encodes CASSYAGGSNEQFF.

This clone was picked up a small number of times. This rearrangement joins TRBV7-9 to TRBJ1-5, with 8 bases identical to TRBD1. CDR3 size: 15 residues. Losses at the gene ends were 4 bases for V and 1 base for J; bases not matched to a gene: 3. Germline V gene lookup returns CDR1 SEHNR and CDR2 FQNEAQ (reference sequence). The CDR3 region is CASSSDRGSNQPQHF. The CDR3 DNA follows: TGTGCCAGCAGCTCTGACAGGGGAAGCAATCAGCCCCAGCATTTT.

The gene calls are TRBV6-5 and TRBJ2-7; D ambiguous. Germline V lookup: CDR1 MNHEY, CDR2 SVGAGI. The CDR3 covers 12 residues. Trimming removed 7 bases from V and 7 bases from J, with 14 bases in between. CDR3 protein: CASTSHSGEQYF. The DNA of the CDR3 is TGTGCCAGCACTTCCCATTCCGGTGAGCAGTACTTC.

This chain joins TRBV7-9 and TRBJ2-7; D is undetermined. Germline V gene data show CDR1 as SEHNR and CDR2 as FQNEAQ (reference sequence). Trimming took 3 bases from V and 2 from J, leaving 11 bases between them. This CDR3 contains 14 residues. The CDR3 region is CASSFTISAYEQYF. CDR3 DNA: TGTGCCAGCAGCTTTACAATATCTGCCTACGAGCAGTACTTC.

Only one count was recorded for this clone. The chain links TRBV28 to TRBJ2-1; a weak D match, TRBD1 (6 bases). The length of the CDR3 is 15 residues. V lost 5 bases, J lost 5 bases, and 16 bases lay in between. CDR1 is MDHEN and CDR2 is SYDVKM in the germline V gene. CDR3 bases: TGTGCCAGCAGTACTAGGGGGAGAGGGAACAATGAGCAGTTCTTC. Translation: CASSTRGRGNNEQFF.

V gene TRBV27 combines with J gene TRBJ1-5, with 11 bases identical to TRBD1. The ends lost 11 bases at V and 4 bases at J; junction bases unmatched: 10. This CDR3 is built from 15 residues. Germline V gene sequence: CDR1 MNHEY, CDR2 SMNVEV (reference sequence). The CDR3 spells CAVGQGATQNQPQHF. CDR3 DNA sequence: TGTGCCGTTGGACAGGGGGCCACCCAAAATCAGCCCCAGCATTTT.

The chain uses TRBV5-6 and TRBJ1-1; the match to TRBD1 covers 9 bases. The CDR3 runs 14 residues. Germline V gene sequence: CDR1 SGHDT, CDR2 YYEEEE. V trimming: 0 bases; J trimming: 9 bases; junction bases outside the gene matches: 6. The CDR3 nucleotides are TGTGCCAGCAGCTTGGGGGACAGGGTAATACAAGCTTTCTTT. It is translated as CASSLGDRVIQAFF.

CDR3 coding DNA: TGTGCCATCAGTGGGAGGTCCCAGGATGAAGCTTTCTTT. This codes for CAISGRSQDEAFF. The chain uses TRBV10-3 and TRBJ1-1; D is uncertain. CDR3 length equals 13 residues. V was trimmed by 4 bases and J by 7 bases, leaving 13 bases between them. Per the germline V gene, CDR1 is ENHRY and CDR2 is SYGVKD.

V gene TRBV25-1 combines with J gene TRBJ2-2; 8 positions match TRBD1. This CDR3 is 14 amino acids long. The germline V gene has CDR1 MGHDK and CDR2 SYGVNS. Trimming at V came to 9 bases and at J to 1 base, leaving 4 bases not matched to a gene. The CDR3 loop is CARSTGENTGELFF. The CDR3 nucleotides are TGTGCCAGGTCGACAGGGGAGAACACCGGGGAGCTGTTTTTT.

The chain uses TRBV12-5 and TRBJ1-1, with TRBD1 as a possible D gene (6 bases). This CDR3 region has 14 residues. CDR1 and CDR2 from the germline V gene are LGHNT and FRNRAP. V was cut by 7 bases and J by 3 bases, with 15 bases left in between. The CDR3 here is CASASGTYDTEAFF. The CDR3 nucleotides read TGTGCTAGTGCCTCTGGGACATACGACACTGAAGCTTTCTTT. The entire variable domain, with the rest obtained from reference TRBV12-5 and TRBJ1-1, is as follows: DARVTQTPRHKVTEMGQEVTMRCQPILGHNTVFWYRQTMMQGLELLAYFRNRAPLDDSGMPKDRFSAEMPDATLATLKIQPSEPRDSAVYFCASASGTYDTEAFFGQGTRLTVV.